These 11 T cell receptor beta chains share one sample of origin, sequenced in a study of response to subunit inactivated influenza vaccine. TCRdb recomputed calls from the RT-PCR reads with MiXCR, one row per CDR3 protein. Of some 800,000 distinct CDR3 sequences in the sample, 21% were seen once. The specimen was PBMCs from blood, collected roughly 5 days after vaccination. The receptors shown here come from a man aged 50 to 60 who received an inactivated influenza vaccine.

This clonotype was picked up many times. The rearrangement uses TRBV2 and TRBJ2-3; D unresolved. The CDR3 covers 13 residues. Germline-derived CDR1 and CDR2 are SNHLY and FYNNEI. Trimming stripped 4 bases from V and 5 bases from J, with 10 bases between. This CDR3 reads CASSVGVVDTQYF. The CDR3 nucleotides are TGTGCCAGCAGTGTTGGAGTTGTAGATACGCAGTATTTT.

The chain joins TRBV19 to TRBJ2-7; D is possibly TRBD2 (7 bases). V lost 5 bases and J 0 bases, leaving 20 bases between the germline ends. The CDR3 length is 17 residues. The germline V gene encodes CDR1 LNHDA and CDR2 SQIVND (reference sequence). CDR3 in amino acids: CASSSASRGTYSYEQYF. CDR3 bases: TGTGCCAGTAGTTCAGCATCGCGGGGGACATACTCCTACGAGCAGTACTTC.

The chain has TRBV24-1 and TRBJ2-1, with a possible D match to TRBD1 (5 bases). Per germline, CDR1 KGHDR and CDR2 SFDVKD. This CDR3 has 14 residues. V was shortened by 2 bases and J by 4 bases, with 8 bases between the two germline ends. DNA of the CDR3: TGTGCCACCAGTGATTGGGCAGGGTACAATGAGCAGTTCTTC. Protein: CATSDWAGYNEQFF.

CDR3 nucleotide sequence: TGTGCCAGCAGTCAGGGACAGGGGGCGGGCACCCAGTACTTC. Encoded protein: CASSQGQGAGTQYF. V gene TRBV5-5 combines with J gene TRBJ2-5; 12 bases match TRBD1. In germline, CDR1 is SGHKS, CDR2 YYEKEE (reference sequence). V shed 5 bases, J shed 8 bases, and the junction held 7 bases outside the gene matches. The CDR3 spans 14 residues. Together with reference TRBV5-5 and TRBJ2-5, the CDR3 gives the full variable domain: DAGVTQSPTHLIKTRGQQVTLRCSPISGHKSVSWYQQVLGQGPQFIFQYYEKEERGRGNFPDRFSARQFPNYSSELNVNALLLGDSALYLCASSQGQGAGTQYFGPGTRLLVL.

The rearrangement links TRBV11-2 to TRBJ2-3, with 10 bases that match TRBD2. CDR3 length: 16 amino acids. Looked up from germline, CDR1 is SGHAT and CDR2 is FQNNGV. V was pared by 3 bases and J by 5 bases, with 8 bases of the junction left unmatched. The CDR3 sequence is CASSFGAGGPQDTQYF. The CDR3, as DNA: TGTGCCAGCAGCTTTGGAGCGGGAGGGCCCCAAGATACGCAGTATTTT. The full variable domain, completed using reference TRBV11-2 and TRBJ2-3, is EAGVAQSPRYKIIEKRQSVAFWCNPISGHATLYWYQQILGQGPKLLIQFQNNGVVDDSQLPKDRFSAERLKGVDSTLKIQPAKLEDSAVYLCASSFGAGGPQDTQYFGPGTRLTVL.

This clonotype appeared many times. This sequence joins TRBV5-1 and TRBJ2-6, with 10 positions matching TRBD1. V lost 4 bases and J lost 2; bases outside the gene matches: 6. This CDR3 is 17 amino acids long. Germline CDR1 SGHRS, CDR2 YFSETQ. As DNA, the CDR3 is TGCGCCAGCAGCAAAACCGGGACAGGGGCTGGGGCCAACGTCCTGACTTTC. Translation: CASSKTGTGAGANVLTF.

This clonotype was counted a few times. The chain carries TRBV7-2 and TRBJ2-1; D gene ambiguous. The CDR3 has 12 amino acids. CDR1 is SGHTA, CDR2 FQGNSA, per germline. Between the trimmed V and J ends, which lost 1 base and 9 bases, there was a span of 7 bases. The CDR3 sequence: CASSLVSTEQFF. The DNA for the CDR3 is TGTGCCAGCAGCTTAGTCTCGACTGAGCAGTTCTTC.

V is TRBV7-2 and J is TRBJ1-2; D is ambiguous. CDR3 length: 12 residues. Germline-derived CDR1 and CDR2 are SGHTA and FQGNSA. Trimming shortened V by 1 base and J by 8 bases, and 8 bases separated the two germline ends. CDR3 DNA: TGTGCCAGCAGCTTAGATATAGTGGGCTACACCTTC. It yields the protein CASSLDIVGYTF.

This chain uses TRBV6-5 with TRBJ2-1; 16 nucleotides match TRBD2. The CDR3 runs to 18 residues. The trim removed 2 bases at V and 2 bases at J, leaving 3 bases unmatched. Germline CDR1 and CDR2: MNHEY and SVGAGI. The CDR3 protein is CASSYQGLAGGPYNEQFF. The CDR3 DNA reads TGTGCCAGCAGTTACCAGGGACTAGCGGGAGGGCCCTACAATGAGCAGTTCTTC.

This clonotype was detected only a few times. The CDR3 here is CSASLQWGGVGNEQFF. As DNA, the CDR3 is TGCAGTGCTTCACTTCAATGGGGCGGGGTGGGCAATGAGCAGTTCTTC. This chain uses TRBV20-1 with TRBJ2-1, with a weak D call TRBD2 (6 bases). Germline lookup yields CDR1 DFQATT and CDR2 SNEGSKA (reference sequence). The CDR3 extends over 16 amino acids. V lost 5 bases, J lost 6 bases, and 23 bases lay in between.

This clonotype has just a few counts. This rearrangement joins TRBV27 to TRBJ1-1; the D is unclear. This CDR3 spans 15 amino acids. Per the germline V gene, CDR1 is MNHEY and CDR2 is SMNVEV (reference sequence). Trimming removed 6 bases at V and 5 bases at J, with 19 bases between. The CDR3 loop reads CASSPLSGLGTEAFF. CDR3 nucleotides: TGTGCCAGCAGCCCCCTGTCCGGCCTGGGGACTGAAGCTTTCTTT.